These 18 T cell receptor beta chains came from one sample sequenced in a study of beta chain features in type 1 diabetes. cDNA synthesis used the whole RNA isolate, giving expressed TCRB sequences. Sequencing used immunoSEQ multiplex PCR; TCRdb keeps in-frame clones, though not all of them. The data contain about 470,000 clones, roughly 31% of them singletons. Sequencing was carried out using naive CD4+ T cells from blood. These TCRs come from a man younger than 35 in good health.

This clone was seen only a few times. The chain combines TRBV7-2 with TRBJ2-5, with D unclear. Germline V gene lookup returns CDR1 SGHTA and CDR2 FQGNSA. CDR3 length: 14 amino acids. Trimming shortened V by 6 bases and J by 4 bases, and 15 bases separated the two germline ends. CDR3 bases: TGTGCCAGCAGTCCCTCCTCTCCGGGAGAGACCCAGTACTTC. Translation gives CASSPSSPGETQYF.

About this clone: Other DNA sequences in this sample translate to the same CDR3. The chain joins TRBV30 to TRBJ2-7, with 7 bases identical to TRBD1. The germline CDR1 and CDR2 sequences are GTSNPN and SVGIG (reference sequence). Trimming cost V 0 bases and J 4 bases; bases outside gene matches: 0. The length of the CDR3 is 12 residues. The CDR3 bases are TGTGCCTGGAGTGTACAGGGGTACGAGCAGTACTTC. It is translated as CAWSVQGYEQYF.

The gene calls are TRBV5-6 and TRBJ2-1; 9 bases are a match to TRBD2. The V gene's germline CDR1 is SGHDT and CDR2 YYEEEE. Trimming at V came to 2 bases and at J to 7 bases, leaving 13 bases not matched to a gene. CDR3 size: 17 residues. For the CDR3, the DNA is TGTGCCAGCAGCTTACTTAGCGGGAGTGATATGGGGAATGAGCAGTTCTTC. Amino acids: CASSLLSGSDMGNEQFF. Drawing the rest from reference TRBV5-6 and TRBJ2-1, the complete variable domain is DAGVTQSPTHLIKTRGQQVTLRCSPKSGHDTVSWYQQALGQGPQFIFQYYEEEERQRGNFPDRFSGHQFPNYSSELNVNALLLGDSALYLCASSLLSGSDMGNEQFFGPGTRLTVL.

Turning to this clone: Distinct nucleotide sequences in the sample also encode this CDR3. J is TRBJ2-7 and V is TRBV25-1; unclear D gene. The V gene lost 1 base and the J gene lost 1 base, with 8 bases spanning the gap. The CDR3 loop spans 14 amino acids. Germline values: CDR1 MGHDK, CDR2 SYGVNS. The CDR3 region is CASSEFGLSYEQYF. CDR3 nucleotide sequence: TGTGCCAGCAGTGAATTCGGCCTTTCCTACGAGCAGTACTTC.

The J gene is TRBJ1-2, the V gene TRBV2; D is ambiguous. V lost 2 bases and J lost 8, with 18 bases in between. This CDR3 has 15 amino acids. Germline CDR1 and CDR2: SNHLY and FYNNEI. CDR3 bases: TGTGCCAGCAGTGAACCTGCCTTGGCCTCGGGAGGCTACACCTTC. Translated, it gives CASSEPALASGGYTF.

J is TRBJ1-5 and V is TRBV29-1; possibly TRBD1 for D (6 bases). V was pared by 4 bases and J by 5 bases, with 15 bases between. The CDR3 covers 14 residues. Germline loops: CDR1 SQVTM, CDR2 ANQGSEA. The CDR3 bases are TGCAGCGTTGGGGGGCTCTCGACTGATCAGCCCCAGCATTTT. Its protein is CSVGGLSTDQPQHF.

The gene calls are TRBV23-1 and TRBJ2-1, with D possibly being TRBD2 (5 bases). TRBV23-1 is an open reading frame, and its role is uncertain. V was trimmed by 0 bases and J by 1 base, leaving 13 bases between them. The CDR3 extends over 17 amino acids. The CDR3 DNA reads TGCGCCAGCAGTCAATCCGGGGAACTGGATTCCTACAATGAGCAGTTCTTC. This encodes CASSQSGELDSYNEQFF.

The CDR3 is CAWSVRLAGTTDTQYF. The CDR3 bases are TGTGCCTGGAGTGTACGACTAGCGGGCACCACAGATACGCAGTATTTT. The chain recombines TRBV30 with TRBJ2-3, with 10 positions matching TRBD2. The CDR3 length is 16 residues. Per the germline V gene, CDR1 is GTSNPN and CDR2 is SVGIG (reference sequence). The V segment lost 0 bases and the J segment 2 bases; nucleotides outside the gene matches: 5.

The chain combines TRBV19 with TRBJ2-7, with D unresolved. CDR3 length: 15 residues. Looked up from germline, CDR1 is LNHDA and CDR2 is SQIVND (reference sequence). Trimming removed 8 bases from V and 0 bases from J, with 17 bases in between. CDR3 coding DNA: TGTGCCAGTGCCGGACGGGCCTTTGGCTCCTACGAGCAGTACTTC. Encoded protein: CASAGRAFGSYEQYF.

This chain connects TRBV14 to TRBJ2-1; maybe TRBD2 (5 bases). The CDR3 spans 11 residues. Per the germline V gene, CDR1 is SGHDN and CDR2 is FVKESK. Trimming left V 8 bases short and J 4 bases short, with 6 bases between. CDR3 sequence: CASGSYNEQFF. DNA for the CDR3: TGTGCCAGCGGGAGTTACAATGAGCAGTTCTTC.

V gene TRBV30 combines with J gene TRBJ2-1; D is ambiguous. The V gene's germline CDR1 is GTSNPN and CDR2 SVGIG (reference sequence). This CDR3 has 12 amino acids. Trimming removed 2 bases from V and 9 bases from J, with 11 bases in between. The CDR3 DNA follows: TGTGCCTGGAGTAGGCTCTTGGCTGAGCAGTTCTTC. Protein: CAWSRLLAEQFF.

The rearrangement joins TRBV29-1 to TRBJ2-3, with 7 nucleotides matching TRBD1. Germline V gene lookup returns CDR1 SQVTM and CDR2 ANQGSEA. The CDR3 is made up of 13 amino acids. The CDR3 sequence is CLPRQGDTDTQYF. The CDR3 DNA sequence: TGCCTACCCAGGCAGGGGGACACAGATACGCAGTATTTT.

The chain uses TRBV28 and TRBJ2-7; TRBD1 or TRBD2 may be the D gene (5 bases each). The CDR3 runs 11 residues. The V end lost 6 bases, the J end lost 6 bases, and 9 bases lay between the germline ends. In germline, CDR1 is MDHEN, CDR2 SYDVKM. The CDR3 sequence is CASRGESEQYF. CDR3 DNA sequence: TGTGCCAGCAGAGGGGAGAGCGAGCAGTACTTC.

This clone was seen a few times. The chain has TRBV30 and TRBJ2-7, with 7 bases matching TRBD2. The CDR3 is 14 residues long. CDR1 and CDR2 from the germline V gene are GTSNPN and SVGIG (reference sequence). V dropped 2 bases and J dropped 0; count of bases not matched to a gene: 4. DNA of the CDR3: TGTGCCTGGAGTAAGTGGGGGGGCTCCTACGAGCAGTACTTC. Amino acid sequence: CAWSKWGGSYEQYF.

This clone was detected a few times. The V and J genes are TRBV29-1 and TRBJ1-1, with 9 bases fitting TRBD1. CDR3 length equals 14 residues. The J segment lost 8 bases and the V segment lost 6 bases, leaving 13 bases of the junction unmatched. The V gene's germline CDR1 is SQVTM and CDR2 ANQGSEA. This CDR3 reads CSVEKTGQGKEAFF. Here the CDR3 DNA reads TGCAGCGTGGAAAAAACGGGACAGGGCAAAGAAGCTTTCTTT.

This clone came up a few times. For the CDR3, the DNA is TGTGCCAGTAGCTCCTATGACAGGCTGTACGAGCAGTACTTC. This sequence encodes CASSSYDRLYEQYF. This chain connects TRBV19 to TRBJ2-7, with D possibly TRBD1 on 6 matching bases. Trimming shortened V by 6 bases and J by 4 bases, and 16 bases separated the two germline ends. The CDR3 loop spans 14 amino acids. CDR1 LNHDA and CDR2 SQIVND come from the germline V gene (reference sequence).

V and J are TRBV7-9 and TRBJ2-3; D unresolved. Germline V gene data show CDR1 as SEHNR and CDR2 as FQNEAQ (reference sequence). This CDR3 has 11 residues. Deletions cut 7 bases from V and 0 bases from J, with 2 bases between. The CDR3 DNA reads as TGTGCCAGCACCAGCACAGATACGCAGTATTTT. Its translation is CASTSTDTQYF.

This clone was found a few times. The CDR3 loop is CASSTGLAGEQFF. CDR3 in DNA: TGCGCCAGCAGCACAGGACTAGCGGGGGAGCAGTTCTTC. The V gene is TRBV5-1, the J gene TRBJ2-1; 12 bases align to TRBD2. From germline, CDR1 is SGHRS and CDR2 YFSETQ. This CDR3 has 13 residues. Germline trimming cut 4 bases from V and 10 bases from J; bases unmatched to any gene: 3.